This T cell receptor beta chain was profiled in a study of cytomegalovirus exposure and HLA in healthy donors. PCR was performed using 60 Vbeta and 13 Jbeta primers. Some clones are missing from TCRdb's copy, which holds only in-frame ones; the method was immunoSEQ multiplex PCR. This sample has 130,000 to 150,000 clones; over 60% occur once, and the top ten carry 2.5% to 3.5%. After removal of 3 bases from V and 2 bases from J, the junction contained 8 bases not matched to a gene. Germline V CDR1 and CDR2: LNHDA, SQIVND (reference sequence). CDR3 length: 17 residues. Study-wide points: Roughly uniform sequencing depth across donors was assumed, possibly incorrectly.

A word on this clone: The antigen is unknown.

The material sequenced was PBMCs. V and J are TRBV19 and TRBJ2-3, with 10 bases fitting TRBD2. The sequence was obtained from a middle-aged man in good health and CMV-seropositive. CDR3 sequence: CASSIAGTSAITDTQYF. The CDR3 DNA sequence: TGTGCCAGTAGTATCGCCGGGACTAGCGCTATCACAGATACGCAGTATTTT.